The present T cell receptor beta chain was sequenced within a study of OX40 agonist ivuxolimab in advanced cancers. This table comes from immunoSEQ multiplex PCR, and its TCRdb copy is limited to in-frame clones, with some not included. Among 75,000 to 100,000 clones listed, over 75% were seen once. V was cut by 5 bases and J by 6 bases, with 16 bases left in between. The length of the CDR3 is 15 residues. Germline CDR1 reads LNHDA; CDR2 reads SQIVND (reference sequence). The chain recombines TRBV19 with TRBJ2-2; weak D call: TRBD2 (6 bases). The receptor comes from an adult with an advanced solid tumor such as melanoma, head and neck, liver or kidney cancer. Sequences were derived from CD4+ or CD8+ T cells sorted from blood, sampled in a trial of the OX40 agonist ivuxolimab. DNA for the CDR3: TGTGCCAGTAGTCCCACCCGTCGACTAGCCGGGGAGCTGTTTTTT. Protein: CASSPTRRLAGELFF.